The present T cell receptor (beta chain) was sequenced within a study of cytomegalovirus exposure and HLA in healthy donors. Study results and caveats: The later analysis indicated that the majority of CMV-associated TCR beta chains appeared HLA-restricted.

Concerning this clone itself: Its antigen is not known.

Germline V gene sequence: CDR1 MGHDK, CDR2 SYGVNS. The CDR3 extends over 14 amino acids. V was shortened by 10 bases and J by 3 bases, with 16 bases between the two germline ends. A multiplex PCR was run with 60 Vbeta primers and 13 Jbeta primers. The protocol was immunoSEQ multiplex PCR, while the TCRdb copy is restricted to in-frame clones and leaves out a portion. This sample has hundreds of thousands of clones, with about three quarters found just once. The receptor was isolated from a middle-aged man in good health and CMV-seronegative. The sequenced sample consisted of PBMCs. V usage is TRBV25-1 and J usage is TRBJ1-5; tentatively, D is TRBD1 (6 bases). DNA for the CDR3: TGTGCCACCCGTCAGACAGGCAACAATCAGCCCCAGCATTTT. Its translation: CATRQTGNNQPQHF. Looking up the rest from reference TRBV25-1 and TRBJ1-5 gives the full variable domain: EADIYQTPRYLVIGTGKKITLECSQTMGHDKMYWYQQDPGMELHLIHYSYGVNSTEKGDLSSESTVSRIRTEHFPLTLESARPSHTSQYLCATRQTGNNQPQHFGDGTRLSIL.